This T cell receptor beta chain was observed in a study of siplizumab effects on memory and regulatory T cells. Findings of the study overall: Naive T cells looked more diverse than memory cells and looked like major alloresponse contributors. The alloreactive clones that mapped to unstimulated subsets made up only a minor fraction.

Per sample, 100,000 or so TCR templates underwent assay. This table comes from immunoSEQ multiplex PCR, and its TCRdb copy is limited to in-frame clones, with some not included. The sample carries tens of thousands of clones, 93% recorded once. Worth noting for this clone: Its antigen is still unknown.

Source material: CD8+ T cells sorted from blood. This sequence was found in a human donor in good health.

The CDR3 here is CAISESRGDQYYGYTF. The CDR3 region has the DNA TGTGCCATCAGTGAATCCCGGGGGGACCAATACTATGGCTACACCTTC. This sequence joins TRBV10-3 and TRBJ1-2; D possibly corresponds to TRBD1 (5 bases). The CDR3 is made up of 16 amino acids. V was clipped by 3 bases and J by 3 bases, with 17 bases between them. Per the germline V gene, CDR1 is ENHRY and CDR2 is SYGVKD.